The source of this T cell receptor (beta chain) is a study of cytomegalovirus exposure and HLA in healthy donors. PCR was performed using 60 Vbeta and 13 Jbeta primers. Sequenced by immunoSEQ multiplex PCR; TCRdb stores in-frame clones only, minus some. Counted here are hundreds of thousands of clones, 78% occurring once; the ten biggest clones make up less than 4.5%. The V gene end was trimmed by 5 bases and the J gene end by 3 bases; junction bases not matched to a gene: 11. CDR1 and CDR2 (germline): SNHLY, FYNNEI. The CDR3 has 16 residues. Sequencing was performed on PBMCs. The genes are TRBV2 and TRBJ2-5, with 8 bases matching TRBD1. This sequence was found in a male donor in good health and CMV-seronegative. CDR3 protein: CASSLRDRPREETQYF. The CDR3 DNA reads TGTGCCAGCAGTCTACGGGACAGGCCGAGAGAAGAGACCCAGTACTTC. Full variable domain (missing parts from reference TRBV2 and TRBJ2-5): EPEVTQTPSHQVTQMGQEVILRCVPISNHLYFYWYRQILGQKVEFLVSFYNNEISEKSEIFDDQFSVERPDGSNFTLKIRSTKLEDSAMYFCASSLRDRPREETQYFGPGTRLLVL.